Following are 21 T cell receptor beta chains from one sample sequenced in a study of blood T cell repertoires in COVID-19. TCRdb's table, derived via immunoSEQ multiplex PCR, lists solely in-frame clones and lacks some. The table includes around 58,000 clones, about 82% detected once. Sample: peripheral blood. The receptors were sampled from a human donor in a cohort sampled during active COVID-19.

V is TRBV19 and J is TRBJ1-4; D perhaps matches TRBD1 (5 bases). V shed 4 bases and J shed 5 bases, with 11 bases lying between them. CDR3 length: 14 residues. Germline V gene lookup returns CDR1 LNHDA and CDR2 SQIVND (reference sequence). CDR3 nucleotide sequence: TGTGCCAGTAGTACCTGGGGGGGGAATGAAAAACTGTTTTTT. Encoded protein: CASSTWGGNEKLFF.

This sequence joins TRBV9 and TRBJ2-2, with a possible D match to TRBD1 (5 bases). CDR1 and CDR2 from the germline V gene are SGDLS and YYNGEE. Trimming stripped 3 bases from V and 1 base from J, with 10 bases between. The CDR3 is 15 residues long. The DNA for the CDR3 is TGTGCCAGCAGCGGACGACAGATGAACACCGGGGAGCTGTTTTTT. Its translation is CASSGRQMNTGELFF.

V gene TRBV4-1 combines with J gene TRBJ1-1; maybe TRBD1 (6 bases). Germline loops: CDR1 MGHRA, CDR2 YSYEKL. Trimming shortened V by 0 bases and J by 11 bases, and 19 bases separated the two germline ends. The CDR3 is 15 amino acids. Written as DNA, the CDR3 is TGCGCCAGCAGCCAAGATCTTGCGGCAGGGGCTACGGCTTTCTTT. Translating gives CASSQDLAAGATAFF.

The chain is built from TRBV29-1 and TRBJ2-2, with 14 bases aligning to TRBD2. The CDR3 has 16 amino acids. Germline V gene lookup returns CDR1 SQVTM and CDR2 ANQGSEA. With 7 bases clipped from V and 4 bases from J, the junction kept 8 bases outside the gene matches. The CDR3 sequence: CSARTSGGYSTGELFF. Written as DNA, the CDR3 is TGCAGCGCTAGGACTAGCGGGGGGTATAGCACCGGGGAGCTGTTTTTT.

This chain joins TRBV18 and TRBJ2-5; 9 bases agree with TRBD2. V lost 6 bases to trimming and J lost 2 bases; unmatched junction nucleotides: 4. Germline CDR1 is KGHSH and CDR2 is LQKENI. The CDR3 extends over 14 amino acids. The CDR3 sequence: CASSRGGGQETQYF. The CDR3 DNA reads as TGTGCCAGCTCCCGCGGGGGGGGTCAAGAGACCCAGTACTTC.

CDR3 sequence: CSASQVSGNTIYF. The CDR3 DNA sequence: TGCAGTGCTAGTCAGGTCTCTGGAAACACCATATATTTT. The chain has TRBV20-1 and TRBJ1-3; D is ambiguous. Trimming removed 3 bases at V and 0 bases at J, with 6 bases between. In germline, CDR1 is DFQATT, CDR2 SNEGSKA (reference sequence). The CDR3 runs 13 residues.

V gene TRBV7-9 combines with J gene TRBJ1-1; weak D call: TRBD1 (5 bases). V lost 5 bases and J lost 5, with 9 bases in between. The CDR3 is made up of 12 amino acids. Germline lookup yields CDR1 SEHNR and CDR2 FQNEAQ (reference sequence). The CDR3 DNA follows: TGTGCCAGCAGCAATACAGGTACTGAAGCTTTCTTT. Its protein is CASSNTGTEAFF.

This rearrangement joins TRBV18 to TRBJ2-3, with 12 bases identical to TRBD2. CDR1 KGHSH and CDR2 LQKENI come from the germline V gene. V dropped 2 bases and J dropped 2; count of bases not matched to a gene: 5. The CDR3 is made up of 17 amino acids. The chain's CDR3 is CASSPYTSGGTTDTQYF. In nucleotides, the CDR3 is TGTGCCAGCTCACCATACACTAGCGGGGGGACCACAGATACGCAGTATTTT.

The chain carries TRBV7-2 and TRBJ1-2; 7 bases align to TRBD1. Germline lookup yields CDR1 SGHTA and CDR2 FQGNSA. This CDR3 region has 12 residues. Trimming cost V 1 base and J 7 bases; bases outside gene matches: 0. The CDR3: CASSLGTGGYTF. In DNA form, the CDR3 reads TGTGCCAGCAGCTTAGGGACAGGTGGCTACACCTTC. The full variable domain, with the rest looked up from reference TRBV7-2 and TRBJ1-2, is GAGVSQSPSNKVTEKGKDVELRCDPISGHTALYWYRQSLGQGLEFLIYFQGNSAPDKSGLPSDRFSAERTGGSVSTLTIQRTQQEDSAVYLCASSLGTGGYTFGSGTRLTVV.

The CDR3 DNA reads as TGTGCCACCAGCCGGGCGGGCCCTCGGTTTGTCGATGAGCAGTTCTTC. Protein sequence: CATSRAGPRFVDEQFF. The chain employs TRBV15 and TRBJ2-1; D is possibly TRBD2 (5 bases). The V end lost 5 bases, the J end lost 8 bases, and 22 bases lay between the germline ends. This CDR3 comprises 16 residues. The V gene's germline CDR1 is LNHNV and CDR2 YYDKDF (reference sequence). Together with reference TRBV15 and TRBJ2-1, the CDR3 gives the full variable domain: DAMVIQNPRYQVTQFGKPVTLSCSQTLNHNVMYWYQQKSSQAPKLLFHYYDKDFNNEADTPDNFQSRRPNTSFCFLDIRSPGLGDTAMYLCATSRAGPRFVDEQFFGPGTRLTVL.

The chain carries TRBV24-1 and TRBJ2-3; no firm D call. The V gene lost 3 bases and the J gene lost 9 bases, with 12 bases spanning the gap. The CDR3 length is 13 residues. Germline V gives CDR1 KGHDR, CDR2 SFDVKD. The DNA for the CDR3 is TGTGCCACCAGTGATCCCCCACCTGGCACGCAGTATTTT. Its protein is CATSDPPPGTQYF.

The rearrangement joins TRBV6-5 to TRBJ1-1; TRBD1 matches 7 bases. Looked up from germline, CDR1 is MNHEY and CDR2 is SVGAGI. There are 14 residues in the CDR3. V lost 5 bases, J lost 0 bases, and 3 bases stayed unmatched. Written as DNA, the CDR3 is TGTGCCAGCAGTAACAGGGGTGTGAACACTGAAGCTTTCTTT. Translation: CASSNRGVNTEAFF.

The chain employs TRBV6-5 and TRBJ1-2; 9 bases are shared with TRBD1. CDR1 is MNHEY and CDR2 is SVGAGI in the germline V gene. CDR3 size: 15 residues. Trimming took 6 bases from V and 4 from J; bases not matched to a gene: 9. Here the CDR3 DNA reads TGTGCCAGCAGACCAACGGACAGGGGAGTCTATGGCTACACCTTC. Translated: CASRPTDRGVYGYTF.

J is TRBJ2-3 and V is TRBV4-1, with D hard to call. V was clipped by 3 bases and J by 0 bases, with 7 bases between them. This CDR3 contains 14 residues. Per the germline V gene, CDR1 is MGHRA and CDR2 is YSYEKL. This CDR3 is CASSHVTSTDTQYF. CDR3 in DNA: TGCGCCAGCAGCCATGTGACTAGCACAGATACGCAGTATTTT.

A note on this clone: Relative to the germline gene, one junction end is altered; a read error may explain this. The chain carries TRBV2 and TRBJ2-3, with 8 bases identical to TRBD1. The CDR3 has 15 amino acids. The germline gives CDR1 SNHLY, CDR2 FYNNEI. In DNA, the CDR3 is TGTGCCAGCGGTGAGACAGGGGCCAATACAGATACGCAGTATTTT. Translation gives CASGETGANTDTQYF.

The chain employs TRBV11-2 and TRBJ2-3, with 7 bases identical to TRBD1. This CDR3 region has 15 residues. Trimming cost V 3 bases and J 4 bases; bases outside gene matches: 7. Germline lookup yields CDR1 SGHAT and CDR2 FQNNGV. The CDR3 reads CASSFAGQASDTQYF. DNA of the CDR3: TGTGCCAGCAGCTTTGCCGGACAGGCTTCAGATACGCAGTATTTT.

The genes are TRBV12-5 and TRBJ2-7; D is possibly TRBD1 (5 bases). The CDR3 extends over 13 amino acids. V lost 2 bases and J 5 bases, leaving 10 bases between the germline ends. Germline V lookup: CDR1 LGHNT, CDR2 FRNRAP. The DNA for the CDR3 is TGTGCTAGTGGTTTGTCCAGGGTCAACGAGCAGTACTTC. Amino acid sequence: CASGLSRVNEQYF.

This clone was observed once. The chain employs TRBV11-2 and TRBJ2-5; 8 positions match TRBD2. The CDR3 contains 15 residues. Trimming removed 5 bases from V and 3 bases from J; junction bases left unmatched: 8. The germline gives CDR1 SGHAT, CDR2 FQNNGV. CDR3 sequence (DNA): TGTGCCAGCAGCCCTCGGGGGGGGACTAAAGAGACCCAGTACTTC. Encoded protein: CASSPRGGTKETQYF.

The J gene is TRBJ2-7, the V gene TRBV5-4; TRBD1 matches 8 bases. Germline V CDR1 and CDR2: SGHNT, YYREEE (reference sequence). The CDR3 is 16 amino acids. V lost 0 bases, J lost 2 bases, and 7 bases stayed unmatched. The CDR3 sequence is CASSLGAGQVPYEQYF. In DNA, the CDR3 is TGTGCCAGCAGCTTGGGGGCGGGACAGGTACCCTACGAGCAGTACTTC.

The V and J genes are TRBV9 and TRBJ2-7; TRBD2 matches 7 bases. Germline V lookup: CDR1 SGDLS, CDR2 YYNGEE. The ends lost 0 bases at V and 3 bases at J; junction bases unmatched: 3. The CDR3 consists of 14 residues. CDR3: CASSVDGGIYEQYF. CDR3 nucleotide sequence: TGTGCCAGCAGCGTAGACGGGGGGATCTACGAGCAGTACTTC.

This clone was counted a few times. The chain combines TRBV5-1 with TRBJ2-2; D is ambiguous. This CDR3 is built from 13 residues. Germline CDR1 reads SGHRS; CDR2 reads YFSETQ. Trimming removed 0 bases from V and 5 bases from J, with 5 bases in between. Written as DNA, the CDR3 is TGCGCCAGCAGCTTGGTTCCGACCGGGGAGCTGTTTTTT. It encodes CASSLVPTGELFF.